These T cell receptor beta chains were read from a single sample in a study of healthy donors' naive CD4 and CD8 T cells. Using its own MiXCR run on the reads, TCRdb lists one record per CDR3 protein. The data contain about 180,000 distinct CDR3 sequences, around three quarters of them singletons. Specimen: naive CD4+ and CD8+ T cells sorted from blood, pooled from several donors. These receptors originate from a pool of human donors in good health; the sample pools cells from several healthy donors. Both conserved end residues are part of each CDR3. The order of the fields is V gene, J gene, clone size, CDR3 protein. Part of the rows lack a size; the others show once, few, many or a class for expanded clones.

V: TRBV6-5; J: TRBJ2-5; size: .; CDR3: CASSYGRARETQYF
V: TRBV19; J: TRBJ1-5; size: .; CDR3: CASSITGHSNQPQHF
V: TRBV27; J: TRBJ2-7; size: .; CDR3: CASSLSHGEQYF
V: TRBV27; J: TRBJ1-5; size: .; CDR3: CASRGMGYQPQHF
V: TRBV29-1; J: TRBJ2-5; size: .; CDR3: CSVEPWKGETQYF
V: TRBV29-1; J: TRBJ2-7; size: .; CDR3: CSVASGVEQYF
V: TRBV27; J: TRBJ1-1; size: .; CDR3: CASTRHRENTEAFF
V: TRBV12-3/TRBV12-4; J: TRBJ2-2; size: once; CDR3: CASSLAETGELFF
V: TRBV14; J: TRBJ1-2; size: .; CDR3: CASSQLKQGAFGYTF
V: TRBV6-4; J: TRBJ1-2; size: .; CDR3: CASSRTGSNGYTF
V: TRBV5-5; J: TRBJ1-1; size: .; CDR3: CASSSWTSEAFF
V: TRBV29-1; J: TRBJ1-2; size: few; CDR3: CSVEAAGQGGYGYTF
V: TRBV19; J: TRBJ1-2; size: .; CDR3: CASSIGRLSNYGYTF
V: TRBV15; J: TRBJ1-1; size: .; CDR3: CATSRDPGMNTEAFF
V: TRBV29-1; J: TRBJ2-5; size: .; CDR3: CSVASGEETQYF
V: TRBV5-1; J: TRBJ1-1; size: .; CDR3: CASSLEGTNTEAFF
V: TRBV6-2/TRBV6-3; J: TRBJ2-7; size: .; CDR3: CASRSGGDEQYF
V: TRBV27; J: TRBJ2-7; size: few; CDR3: CASSPVLNSYEQYF
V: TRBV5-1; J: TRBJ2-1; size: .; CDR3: CASSWRDTYNEQFF
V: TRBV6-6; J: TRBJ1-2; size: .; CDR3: CASSLRGQGDYGYTF
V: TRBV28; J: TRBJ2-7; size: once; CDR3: CASSRSGQTSYEQYF
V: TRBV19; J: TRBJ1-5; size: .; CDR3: CASSLPGPPGSNQPQHF
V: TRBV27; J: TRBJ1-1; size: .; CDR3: CASTRDRGDTEAFF
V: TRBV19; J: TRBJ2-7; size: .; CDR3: CASSIGPGGLGMYF
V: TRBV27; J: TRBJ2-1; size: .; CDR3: CASSPITPGTGDNEQFF
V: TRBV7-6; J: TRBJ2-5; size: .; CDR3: CASSPNHLQETQYF
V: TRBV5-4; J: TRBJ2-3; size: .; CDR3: CASSLGGYTDTQYF
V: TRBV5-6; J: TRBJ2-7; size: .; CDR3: CASSLEGENYEQYF
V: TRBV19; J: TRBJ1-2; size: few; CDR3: CASSQGAGGYTF
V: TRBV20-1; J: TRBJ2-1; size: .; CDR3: CSARTRDDEQFF
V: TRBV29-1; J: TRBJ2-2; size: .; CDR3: CSVEDRTSVLAGELFF
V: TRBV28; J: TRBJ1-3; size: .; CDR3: CASADIISGNTIYF
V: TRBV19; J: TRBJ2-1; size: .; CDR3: CASSIEPLEQFF
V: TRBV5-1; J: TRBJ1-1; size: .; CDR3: CASSLAPGQGLYTEAFF
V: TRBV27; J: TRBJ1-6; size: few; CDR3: CASSSRTERYNSPLHF
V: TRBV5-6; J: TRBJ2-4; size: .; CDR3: CASSPSLPGSGAKNIQYF
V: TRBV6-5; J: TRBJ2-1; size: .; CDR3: CASGYGGNNEQFF
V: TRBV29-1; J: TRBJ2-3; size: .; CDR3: CSVPLAGTTDTQYF
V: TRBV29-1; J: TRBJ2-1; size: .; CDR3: CTTPVNNEQFF
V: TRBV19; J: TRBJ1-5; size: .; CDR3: CASSYDNQPQHF
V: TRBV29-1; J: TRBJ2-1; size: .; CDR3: CSVEKEERGEQFF
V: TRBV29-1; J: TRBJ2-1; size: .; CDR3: CSVEGTGMTNEQFF
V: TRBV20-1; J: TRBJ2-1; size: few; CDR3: CSGSQYNEQFF
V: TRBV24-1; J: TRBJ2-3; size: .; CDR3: CATSARSSSTDTQYF
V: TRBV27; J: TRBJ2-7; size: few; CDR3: CASSPTSGRADEQYF
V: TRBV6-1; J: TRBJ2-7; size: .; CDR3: CASSEMTPAYEQYF
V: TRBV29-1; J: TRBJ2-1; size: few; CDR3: CSVEEGLSNEQFF
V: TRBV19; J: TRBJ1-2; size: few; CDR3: CAISRGVNYGYTF
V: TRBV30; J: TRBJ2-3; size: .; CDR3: CAWRWEKADTQYF
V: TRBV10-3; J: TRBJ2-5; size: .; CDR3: CAISARDSGETQYF
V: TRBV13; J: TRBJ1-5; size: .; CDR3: CASSPAAAQPQHF
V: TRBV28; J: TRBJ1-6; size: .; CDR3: CASRPVGGYSYNSPLHF
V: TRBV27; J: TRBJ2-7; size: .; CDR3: CASSPGQSVSYEQYF